Sequencing of this T cell receptor (beta chain) was carried out in a study of human T cells and chemical hapten exposure. Time point described: patch test 1, 2 weeks after DPC sensitization. The treatment here: therapeutic diphenylcyclopropenone sensitization with weekly scalp DPC. Germline trimming cut 0 bases from V and 0 bases from J; bases unmatched to any gene: 6. The CDR3 extends over 17 amino acids. Germline lookup yields CDR1 LGHNA and CDR2 YNFKEQ. TCRdb processed the RACE reads anew with MiXCR; each CDR3 protein has one entry. This table has 80,000 to 95,000 distinct CDR3 sequences, roughly a tenth appearing once.

This material consisted of whole blood, taken in connection with sensitization to the hapten diphenylcyclopropenone (DPC). The clonotype was recovered from a woman in her 50s with alopecia areata. Some clones in this sample may be carry-over from other donors' samples. This sequence joins TRBV4-2 and TRBJ2-5; 8 bases are a match to TRBD2. CDR3 DNA: TGTGCCAGCAGCCAAGATGGCGGCGGGGGGAACCAAGAGACCCAGTACTTC. It is translated as CASSQDGGGGNQETQYF.